This T cell receptor beta chain is drawn from a study of T-cell memory formation after mild COVID-19. This clonotype is medium-sized (0.01 to 0.1%) in the sample. TCRdb independently ran MiXCR on the 5' RACE reads; one entry per CDR3 protein. The table records fewer than 95,000 distinct CDR3 sequences, around 13% of them present only once. CDR1 and CDR2 (germline): DFQATT, SNEGSKA (reference sequence). The length of the CDR3 is 16 residues. Trimming took off 2 bases at V and 8 bases at J, with 22 bases between the two ends. The sequence came from an adult woman who had mild COVID-19 (a few samples of this study predate the infection). Cell type and time point are not known. This chain joins TRBV20-1 and TRBJ2-1, with no clear D. The sequencing sample was made of PBMCs or a T cell subset sorted from them (not recorded which). Here the CDR3 DNA reads TGCAGTGCTAGAACTGAAGGCGGCCTGAGAAGCGATGAGCAGTTCTTC. Amino acid sequence: CSARTEGGLRSDEQFF.